This section outlines one TCR beta chain sequence together with its context. The sample comes from a study of control samples from healthy donors and cancer patients. The V gene's germline CDR1 is MNHNS and CDR2 SASEGT. V was shortened by 2 bases and J by 2 bases, with 13 bases between the two germline ends. This CDR3 comprises 15 residues. Assay: immunoSEQ multiplex PCR; the TCRdb copy retains only in-frame clones and omits some. The table has 150,000 to 180,000 clones, 93% seen once. The origin of this receptor is a man in his forties or fifties in good health. This chain joins TRBV6-1 and TRBJ2-7; D unclear. Sequenced material: blood. CDR3 loop: CASSERYAPPYEQYF. The DNA for the CDR3 is TGTGCCAGCAGTGAAAGGTACGCCCCACCCTACGAGCAGTACTTC.